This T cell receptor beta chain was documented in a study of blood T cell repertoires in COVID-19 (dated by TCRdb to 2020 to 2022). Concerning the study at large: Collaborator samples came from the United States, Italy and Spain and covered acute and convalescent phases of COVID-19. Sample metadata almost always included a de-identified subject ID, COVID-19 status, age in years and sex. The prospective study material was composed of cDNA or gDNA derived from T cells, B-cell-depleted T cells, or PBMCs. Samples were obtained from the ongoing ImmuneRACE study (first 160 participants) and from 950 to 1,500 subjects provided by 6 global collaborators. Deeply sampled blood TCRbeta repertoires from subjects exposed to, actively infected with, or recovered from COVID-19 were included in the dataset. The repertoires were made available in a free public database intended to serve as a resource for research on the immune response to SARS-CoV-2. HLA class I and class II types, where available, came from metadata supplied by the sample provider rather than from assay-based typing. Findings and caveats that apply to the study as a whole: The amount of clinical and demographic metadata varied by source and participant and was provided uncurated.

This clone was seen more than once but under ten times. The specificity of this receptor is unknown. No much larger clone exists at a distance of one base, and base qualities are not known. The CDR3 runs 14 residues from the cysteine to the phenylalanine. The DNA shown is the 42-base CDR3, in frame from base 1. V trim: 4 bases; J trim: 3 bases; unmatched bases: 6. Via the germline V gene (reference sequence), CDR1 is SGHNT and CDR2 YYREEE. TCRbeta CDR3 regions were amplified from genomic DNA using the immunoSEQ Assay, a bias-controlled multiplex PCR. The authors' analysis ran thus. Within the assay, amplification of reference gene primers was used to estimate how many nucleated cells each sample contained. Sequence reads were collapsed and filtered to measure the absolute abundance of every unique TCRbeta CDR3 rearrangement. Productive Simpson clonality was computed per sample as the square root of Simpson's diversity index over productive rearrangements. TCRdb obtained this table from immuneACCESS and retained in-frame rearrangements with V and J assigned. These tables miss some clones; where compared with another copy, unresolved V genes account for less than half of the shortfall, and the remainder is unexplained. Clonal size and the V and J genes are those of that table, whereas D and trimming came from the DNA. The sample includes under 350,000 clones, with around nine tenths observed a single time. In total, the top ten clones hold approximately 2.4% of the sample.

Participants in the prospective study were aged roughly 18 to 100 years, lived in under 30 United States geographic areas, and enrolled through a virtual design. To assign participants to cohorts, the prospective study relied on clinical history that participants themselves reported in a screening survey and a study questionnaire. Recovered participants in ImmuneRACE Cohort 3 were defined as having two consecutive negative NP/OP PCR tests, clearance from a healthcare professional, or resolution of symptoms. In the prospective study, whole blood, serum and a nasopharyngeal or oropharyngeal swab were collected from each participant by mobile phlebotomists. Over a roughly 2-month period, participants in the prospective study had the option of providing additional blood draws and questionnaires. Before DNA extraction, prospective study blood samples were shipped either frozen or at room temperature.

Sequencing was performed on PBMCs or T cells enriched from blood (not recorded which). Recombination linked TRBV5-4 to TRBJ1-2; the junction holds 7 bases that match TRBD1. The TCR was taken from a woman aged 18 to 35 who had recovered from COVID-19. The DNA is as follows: TGTGCCAGCAGCCGAGACAGGGATCACTATGGCTACACCTTC. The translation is CASSRDRDHYGYTF.